This is a list of T cell receptor beta chains from one sample in a study of T-cell reconstitution after alpha-beta-depleted transplantation in children. From the PCR reads, TCRdb called clonotypes with MiXCR, one entry per CDR3 protein. The table shows about 340,000 distinct CDR3 sequences, with under 20% occurring only once. The sequenced sample was PBMCs, mostly from graft donor cells, obtained 360 days after TCRalphabeta/CD19-depleted stem cell transplant. Every receptor here comes from a male patient between 2 and 15 years old who had a stem cell transplant for acute lymphoblastic leukemia, so the T cells may come from the graft donor. Both conserved end residues are part of each CDR3. Each record gives: V gene, J gene, clone size, D gene, CDR3 DNA, CDR3 protein. The D gene is left open where the match is weak. Clone size is shown for a subset of rows, as once, few, many or a class of expanded clone.

>TRBV20-1|TRBJ2-1|.|TRBD2
TGCAGTGCTCACGAACTAGCGGGATTTAACAATGAGCAGTTCTTC
CSAHELAGFNNEQFF
>TRBV4-3|TRBJ2-1|few|.
TGCGCCAGCAGCCAAGTCGCGGTCTCCTACAATGAGCAGTTCTTC
CASSQVAVSYNEQFF
>TRBV7-8|TRBJ1-2|few|.
TGTGCCAGCAGCTTTGGGGAGTACGGCTACACCTTC
CASSFGEYGYTF
>TRBV4-2|TRBJ2-2|many|.
TGTGCCAGCAGCCTTGTAGTGACTGTCACCGGGGAGCTGTTTTTT
CASSLVVTVTGELFF
>TRBV25-1|TRBJ2-3|.|.
TGTGCCAGCAGTGAATTTGTCTCGGGGCCCATGGGCACAGATACGCAGTATTTT
CASSEFVSGPMGTDTQYF
>TRBV20-1|TRBJ2-7|few|TRBD1
TGCAGTGGCAGGGGGCGCCGGGCCTACTACGAGCAGTACTTC
CSGRGRRAYYEQYF
>TRBV12-3/TRBV12-4|TRBJ2-1|few|.
TGTGCCAGCAGTTCAGCAGGGAGCTCCTACAATGAGCAGTTCTTC
CASSSAGSSYNEQFF
>TRBV15|TRBJ1-5|few|TRBD1
TGTGCCACCAGCAACAGGGGGTATCAGCCCCAGCATTTT
CATSNRGYQPQHF
>TRBV5-6|TRBJ2-5|few|.
TGTGCCAGCAGCTTTTCGCCAGGGTTGGAGACCCAGTACTTC
CASSFSPGLETQYF
>TRBV19|TRBJ2-1|.|TRBD2
TGTGCCAGTACCACGACTAGCGGGAGCCCCCATGAGCAGTTCTTC
CASTTTSGSPHEQFF
>TRBV20-1|TRBJ2-7|few|.
TGCAGTGCTAGAGCACCGACAGCCTACGAGCAGTACTTC
CSARAPTAYEQYF
>TRBV5-1|TRBJ2-7|.|TRBD2
TGCGCCAGCAGCTTGGCCGCGTTAAGGGCTAGCGGGAGTGCCTACGAGCAGTACTTC
CASSLAALRASGSAYEQYF
>TRBV20-1|TRBJ2-1|.|TRBD2
TGCAGTGCTAGAAGACTAGCGCACAATGAGCAGTTCTTC
CSARRLAHNEQFF
>TRBV3-1|TRBJ1-5|.|TRBD1
TGTGCCAGCAGCCAAGCTTTGGCAGGGGGCCAGCCCCAGCATTTT
CASSQALAGGQPQHF
>TRBV12-3/TRBV12-4|TRBJ2-1|.|.
TGTGCCAGCAGCGTCATACAGGGTGGCAATGAGCAGTTCTTC
CASSVIQGGNEQFF
>TRBV20-1|TRBJ2-7|few|TRBD2
TGCAGTGCTAGCTTTAGCGGGAGAGGATACTACGAGCAGTACTTC
CSASFSGRGYYEQYF
>TRBV28|TRBJ1-5|many|.
TGTGCCAGCAGTCCCCCAGTAAATCAGCCCCAGCATTTT
CASSPPVNQPQHF
>TRBV5-5|TRBJ1-5|few|.
TGTGCCAGCAGCTTGAGGCCAGATAGCAATCAGCCCCAGCATTTT
CASSLRPDSNQPQHF
>TRBV12-3/TRBV12-4|TRBJ2-3|many|TRBD1
TGTGCCAGCAGTCTAACAGGGGTAAACACAGATACGCAGTATTTT
CASSLTGVNTDTQYF
>TRBV20-1|TRBJ2-1|.|.
TGCAGTGCTAGAGAGAGGGTCCCGAGCTCCTACAATGAGCAGTTCTTC
CSARERVPSSYNEQFF
>TRBV7-8|TRBJ1-3|.|.
TGTGCCAGCAGCTTAGCCTCGAGCTCTGGAAACACCATATATTTT
CASSLASSSGNTIYF
>TRBV28|TRBJ1-1|.|.
TGTGCCAGCAGTTTGACCCCGGGCGTGGGGAACACTGAAGCTTTCTTT
CASSLTPGVGNTEAFF
>TRBV4-1|TRBJ2-1|.|.
TGCGCCAGCAGCCGGGGCCCTCTCCTTAGGACCTCCTCCTACAATGAGCAGTTCTTC
CASSRGPLLRTSSYNEQFF
>TRBV10-3|TRBJ2-5|few|.
TGTGCCATCAGTGAGTACCGACTGCAAGAGACCCAGTACTTC
CAISEYRLQETQYF
>TRBV5-5|TRBJ2-7|.|TRBD1
TGTGCCAGCAGCTTGACAGGGGGCCCCTCCTACGAGCAGTACTTC
CASSLTGGPSYEQYF
>TRBV3-1|TRBJ2-7|.|TRBD2
TGTGCCAGCAGCCAAGAGGTGGAGGGAGGGCCCTACGAGCAGTACTTC
CASSQEVEGGPYEQYF
>TRBV10-3|TRBJ2-5|once|.
TGTGCCATCAGCCGAACCGGGTCCCCGCCGGAGACCCAGTACTTC
CAISRTGSPPETQYF
>TRBV28|TRBJ2-1|.|.
TGTGCCAGCAGTTTTAGCTTTTATTCCGAGGGCAATGAGCAGTTCTTC
CASSFSFYSEGNEQFF
>TRBV20-1|TRBJ1-2|many|.
TGCAGTGCTAGAGCCGACTATGGCTACACCTTC
CSARADYGYTF
>TRBV30|TRBJ2-3|few|.
TGTGCCTGGAGTCCAGCGGCCACAGATACGCAGTATTTT
CAWSPAATDTQYF
>TRBV6-2/TRBV6-3|TRBJ2-5|.|TRBD2
TGTGCCAGCAGACTCCCTCGCAGCGGGAGAGAGGAGACCCAGTACTTC
CASRLPRSGREETQYF
>TRBV5-1|TRBJ2-5|.|TRBD2
TGCGCCAGCAGCTCAATAGCGGGAGGAGGAGAGACCCAGTACTTC
CASSSIAGGGETQYF
>TRBV7-8|TRBJ2-5|few|TRBD2
TGTGCCAGCAGCTTACCACAGGCGGGAGGCGGGGAGACCCAGTACTTC
CASSLPQAGGGETQYF
>TRBV12-3/TRBV12-4|TRBJ2-7|many|.
TGTGCCAGCAGTTCCCTCTACGAGCAGTACTTC
CASSSLYEQYF
>TRBV9|TRBJ2-5|few|.
TGTGCCAGCAGCGTAGGGCCGGGCGGGAAAGAGACCCAGTACTTC
CASSVGPGGKETQYF
>TRBV25-1|TRBJ2-7|.|TRBD2
TGTGCCAGCAGTATAGGACTAGCGGGCCTCGAGCAGTACTTC
CASSIGLAGLEQYF
>TRBV10-1|TRBJ1-1|.|.
TGCGCCAGCTCGTCGTCCGGGGGGGCGAGGACTGAAGCTTTCTTT
CASSSSGGARTEAFF
>TRBV4-3|TRBJ2-2|once|.
TGCGCCAGCAGCCGGGGGTTTGGCACCGGGGAGCTGTTTTTT
CASSRGFGTGELFF
>TRBV12-3/TRBV12-4|TRBJ2-1|many|TRBD1
TGTGCCAGCAGTCTATGGACAGGTTACAATGAGCAGTTCTTC
CASSLWTGYNEQFF
>TRBV10-3|TRBJ2-2|few|TRBD1
TGTGCCATCAGAACACAGGGGCGGAACACCGGGGAGCTGTTTTTT
CAIRTQGRNTGELFF
>TRBV15|TRBJ2-7|few|TRBD2
TGTGCCACCAGCAACCTGACTAGCGGGAGGTCCCACGAGCAGTACTTC
CATSNLTSGRSHEQYF
>TRBV28|TRBJ2-7|few|.
TGTGCCAGCAGCCTGGGTTCCGTCCCCTACGAGCAGTACTTC
CASSLGSVPYEQYF
>TRBV7-2|TRBJ1-1|.|.
TGTGCCAGCAGCTTGTCCTATTCGGACACTGAAGCTTTCTTT
CASSLSYSDTEAFF
>TRBV20-1|TRBJ2-2|.|.
TGCAGTGCGTCACCAGGGGATACCGGGGAGCTGTTTTTT
CSASPGDTGELFF
>TRBV12-3/TRBV12-4|TRBJ2-7|few|.
TGTGCCAGCAGTTTAGGGGACACCTACGAGCAGTACTTC
CASSLGDTYEQYF
>TRBV5-5|TRBJ2-6|.|.
TGTGCCAGCAGCTTTGTGTTCCGGGCCAACGTCCTGACTTTC
CASSFVFRANVLTF
>TRBV25-1|TRBJ2-5|few|.
TGTGCCAGCAGTGAATATACCGGCAGGGGAGAACAAACCCAGTACTTC
CASSEYTGRGEQTQYF
>TRBV5-5|TRBJ2-7|.|.
TGTGCCAGCAGCTTGGAAGAGTACGAGCAGTACTTC
CASSLEEYEQYF
>TRBV20-1|TRBJ2-3|.|TRBD2
TGCAGTGCCAGACTAGCGGGAGGGCAGGGGGATACGCAGTATTTT
CSARLAGGQGDTQYF
>TRBV7-3|TRBJ1-5|few|.
TGTGCCAGCATTCAACAGGGAAATAGCAATCAGCCCCAGCATTTT
CASIQQGNSNQPQHF
>TRBV18|TRBJ2-7|few|.
TGTGCCAGCTCACACGATCAGGGTACCTACGAGCAGTACTTC
CASSHDQGTYEQYF